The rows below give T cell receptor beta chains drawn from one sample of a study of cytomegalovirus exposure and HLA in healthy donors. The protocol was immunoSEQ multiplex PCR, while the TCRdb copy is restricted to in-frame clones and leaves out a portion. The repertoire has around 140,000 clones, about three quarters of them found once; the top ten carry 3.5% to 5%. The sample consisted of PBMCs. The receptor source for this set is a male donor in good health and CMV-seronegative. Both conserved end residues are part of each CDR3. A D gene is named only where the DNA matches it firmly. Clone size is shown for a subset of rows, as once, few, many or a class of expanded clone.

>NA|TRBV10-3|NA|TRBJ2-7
CAISDMQDEQYF
TGTGCCATCAGTGACATGCAGGACGAGCAGTACTTC
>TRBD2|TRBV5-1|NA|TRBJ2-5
CASRLGGGNTQETQYF
TGCGCCAGCAGACTTGGGGGAGGGAATACCCAAGAGACCCAGTACTTC
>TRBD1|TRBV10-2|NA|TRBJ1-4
CASRRQGSNEKLFF
TGCGCCAGCAGGAGACAGGGTAGTAATGAAAAACTGTTTTTT
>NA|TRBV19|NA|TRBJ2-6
CASSSRGGQPLSGANVLTF
TGTGCCAGTAGTTCCCGGGGGGGACAGCCCCTCTCTGGGGCCAACGTCCTGACTTTC
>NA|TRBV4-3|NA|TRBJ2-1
CASSQDGRGRNEQFF
TGCGCCAGCAGCCAAGACGGCAGGGGCAGGAATGAGCAGTTCTTC
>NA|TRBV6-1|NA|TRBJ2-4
CASSAELSAKNSQYF
TGTGCCAGCAGTGCCGAACTCTCAGCCAAAAACAGTCAGTACTTC
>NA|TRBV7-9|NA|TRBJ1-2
CASRRGGAHDGYTF
TGTGCCAGCAGGAGGGGGGGGGCCCATGACGGCTACACCTTC
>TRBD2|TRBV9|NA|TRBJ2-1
CASSETSGRSNEQFF
TGTGCCAGCAGTGAGACTAGCGGGAGGTCCAATGAGCAGTTCTTC
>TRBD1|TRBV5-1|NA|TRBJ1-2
CASSLRAGGDNYGYTF
TGCGCCAGCAGCTTGAGGGCAGGGGGAGATAACTATGGCTACACCTTC
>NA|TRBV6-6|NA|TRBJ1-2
CASSYGAGDGYTF
TGTGCCAGCAGTTACGGGGCGGGGGATGGCTACACCTTC
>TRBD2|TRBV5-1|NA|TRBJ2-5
CASSFGLAAQETQYF
TGCGCCAGCAGCTTTGGACTAGCGGCCCAAGAGACCCAGTACTTC
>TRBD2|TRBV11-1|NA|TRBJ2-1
CASSLGGGGSYNEQFF
TGTGCCAGCAGCTTAGGTGGCGGGGGTTCCTACAATGAGCAGTTCTTC
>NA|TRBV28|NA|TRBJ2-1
CASSLVAEGEQFF
TGTGCCAGCAGTTTAGTAGCGGAGGGTGAGCAGTTCTTC
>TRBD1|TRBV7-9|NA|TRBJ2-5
CASSSDREGYGETQYF
TGTGCCAGCAGCTCGGACAGGGAAGGATATGGAGAGACCCAGTACTTC
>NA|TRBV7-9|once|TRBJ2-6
CASTETFTSSGANALTF
TGTGCCAGCACCGAGACATTCACTAGCTCTGGGGCCAACGCCCTGACTTTC
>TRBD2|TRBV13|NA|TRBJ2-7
CASSPGLAGLYEQYF
TGTGCCAGCAGCCCGGGACTAGCGGGTCTCTACGAGCAGTACTTC
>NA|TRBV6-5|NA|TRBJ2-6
CASLSSGANVLTF
TGTGCCAGCCTGTCCTCTGGGGCCAACGTCCTGACTTTC
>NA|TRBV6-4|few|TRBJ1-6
CASSPGDNSPLHF
TGTGCCAGCAGTCCAGGGGATAATTCACCCCTCCACTTT
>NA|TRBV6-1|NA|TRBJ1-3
CASSLLGRSGNTIYF
TGTGCCAGCAGTCTTTTGGGCCGCTCTGGAAACACCATATATTTT